These T cell receptor beta chains were read from a single sample in a study of vaccination effects on CD4 cells after COVID-19. What these receptors recognize is not known. Data came from immunoSEQ multiplex PCR; TCRdb stores just in-frame clones and leaves some out. The sample has tens of thousands of clones; 70% to 80% are singletons. The source material was CD4+ T cells from PBMCs cultured with HCoV-NL63 spike peptides, sampled before COVID-19 vaccination. The receptor source for this set is a human donor who received a COVID-19 vaccine. CDR3s include the opening cysteine and the closing phenylalanine or tryptophan. D genes are given only for firm matches. A row's size may be missing; if present it is once, few, many or a size class.

J	V	D	length	size	CDR3	DNA
TRBJ2-3	TRBV5-1	TRBD2	16	few	CASSLLTGGGTDTQYF	TGCGCCAGCAGCTTGCTTACGGGGGGTGGCACAGATACGCAGTATTTT
TRBJ2-5	TRBV24-1	-	15	-	CATSDLAKPQETQYF	TGTGCCACCAGTGATTTAGCTAAACCCCAAGAGACCCAGTACTTC
TRBJ2-5	TRBV2	-	12	-	CASRGDGETQYF	TGTGCCAGCAGGGGGGACGGGGAGACCCAGTACTTC
TRBJ1-1	TRBV3-1/TRBV3-2	-	16	-	CASSQDYRDGNTEAFF	TGTGCCAGCAGCCAAGACTACCGGGACGGAAACACTGAAGCTTTCTTT
TRBJ1-1	TRBV28	TRBD1	14	-	CASRGLGQGARAFF	TGTGCCAGCAGAGGATTAGGACAGGGGGCTCGTGCTTTCTTT
TRBJ2-2	TRBV19	-	12	-	CASSLYTGELFF	TGTGCCAGTAGTCTCTACACCGGGGAGCTGTTTTTT
TRBJ1-2	TRBV5-1	-	12	-	CASSLRGDGYTF	TGCGCCAGCAGCTTGAGAGGGGATGGCTACACCTTC
TRBJ1-3	TRBV19	-	14	-	CASIHAFSGNTIYF	TGTGCCAGTATTCACGCCTTCTCTGGAAACACCATATATTTT
TRBJ2-3	TRBV19	TRBD1	14	once	CASSINRGTDTQYF	TGTGCCAGTAGTATTAACAGGGGGACAGATACGCAGTATTTT
TRBJ1-5	TRBV5-6	TRBD1	16	-	CASSLYIGRGQQPQHF	TGTGCCAGCAGCTTGTATATAGGCAGGGGGCAGCAGCCCCAGCATTTT
TRBJ2-5	TRBV18	-	14	once	CASSIGRVPETQYF	TGTGCCAGCTCAATAGGTCGCGTCCCAGAGACCCAGTACTTC
TRBJ1-2	TRBV14	-	15	-	CASSQVGRGRNGYTF	TGTGCCAGCAGCCAAGTAGGACGGGGGCGTAATGGCTACACCTTC
TRBJ1-6	TRBV11-1	TRBD1	14	-	CASSSTGGASPLHF	TGTGCCAGCAGCTCTACAGGGGGCGCGTCACCCCTCCACTTT
TRBJ2-1	TRBV2	TRBD2	15	-	CASSLGLAGYNEQFF	TGTGCCAGCAGTCTTGGACTAGCGGGGTACAATGAGCAGTTCTTC
TRBJ2-3	TRBV11-1	TRBD2	15	-	CASSLGLAEADTQYF	TGTGCCAGCAGCTTAGGCCTAGCGGAAGCAGATACGCAGTATTTT
TRBJ1-5	TRBV24-1	-	14	-	CATSDPPSAQPQHF	TGTGCCACCAGTGACCCCCCTTCGGCACAGCCCCAGCATTTT
TRBJ1-4	TRBV5-1	TRBD1	15	few	CASSLGDSRNEKLFF	TGCGCCAGCAGCTTGGGGGACAGCCGTAATGAAAAACTGTTTTTT
TRBJ2-5	TRBV7-9	-	13	-	CASSLPAQETQYF	TGTGCCAGCAGCTTACCGGCCCAAGAGACCCAGTACTTC
TRBJ1-5	TRBV3-1/TRBV3-2	-	14	-	CASSQFGSNQPQHF	TGTGCCAGCAGCCAATTCGGGAGCAATCAGCCCCAGCATTTT
TRBJ1-2	TRBV12-3/TRBV12-4	-	13	few	CASSGGQNYGYTF	TGTGCCAGCAGTGGCGGACAGAACTATGGCTACACCTTC
TRBJ2-5	TRBV28	-	13	-	CASSLVSPGTQYF	TGTGCCAGCAGTTTGGTCTCCCCAGGGACCCAGTACTTC
TRBJ1-5	TRBV3-1/TRBV3-2	-	13	few	CASSPDSNQPQHF	TGTGCCAGCAGCCCTGATAGCAATCAGCCCCAGCATTTT
TRBJ1-3	TRBV6-1	TRBD1	13	-	CASVGGQRNTIYF	TGTGCCAGCGTCGGGGGACAGCGAAACACCATATATTTT
TRBJ1-2	TRBV14	-	16	few	CASSPIRQETNYGYTF	TGTGCCAGCAGCCCCATCCGACAGGAGACTAACTATGGCTACACCTTC
TRBJ2-2	TRBV24-1	-	11	few	CATSDFGELFF	TGTGCCACCAGTGATTTCGGGGAGCTGTTTTTT
TRBJ1-2	TRBV6-5	TRBD1	16	-	CASSYLSGQGINGYTF	TGTGCCAGCAGTTACTTATCGGGACAGGGGATAAATGGCTACACCTTC